The clone carrying this T cell receptor (beta chain) was recorded only once. No antigen is known for it. The assay was immunoSEQ multiplex PCR, and TCRdb's table has in-frame clones only and misses some. The sample has about 15,000 clones, approximately 59% seen once. J was trimmed by 6 bases and V by 4 bases; bases with no gene match: 5. Germline V CDR1 and CDR2: ENHRY, SYGVKD. This CDR3 has 14 residues. These data come from a study of graft-versus-host responses after intestinal transplantation. Whole-study context: Recipients received multivisceral, liver-intestinal, or isolated intestinal transplants. All recipients were given anti-thymocyte globulin induction, and tacrolimus and steroids were then administered for around three years.

Graft tissue processing released intraepithelial and lamina propria lymphocytes. Overall study findings and caveats: There was an association between peak levels of circulating GvH clones and early post-transplant HvG declines. Across patients carrying graft-donor T cell macrochimerism, allografts held high graft-versus-host to host-versus-graft clonal ratios.

The receptor's source is a human patient who received an intestinal transplant, so some T cells may come from the graft donor. The chain couples TRBV10-3 to TRBJ2-3; 9 bases are a match to TRBD1. The sequences come from ileum tissue, collected 524 days after transplant. This CDR3 is CAISADRGIDTQYF. Here the CDR3 DNA reads TGTGCCATCAGTGCTGACAGGGGGATCGATACGCAGTATTTT.